These 2 T cell receptor beta chains were sequenced from one sample in a study of T cells in localized non-small cell lung cancer. The repertoire was sequenced with immunoSEQ multiplex PCR; TCRdb's copy has only in-frame clones and lacks some. The sample comprises 32,000 or so clones, under 90% of which are singletons, and roughly 4.5% rests with the top ten. Source: peripheral blood, taken before any cancer treatment. These receptors all come from a man between 35 and 75 years old with stage I lung adenocarcinoma.

The chain is built from TRBV5-6 and TRBJ2-2; 12 nucleotides agree with TRBD1. This CDR3 has 15 amino acids. Germline CDR1 is SGHDT and CDR2 is YYEEEE. Losses at the gene ends were 3 bases for V and 6 bases for J; bases not matched to a gene: 3. CDR3 region: CASSWGTGGSGELFF. CDR3 nucleotides: TGTGCCAGCAGCTGGGGGACAGGGGGCTCCGGGGAGCTGTTTTTT.

The chain combines TRBV15 with TRBJ2-7; D unresolved. Trimming stripped 0 bases from V and 6 bases from J, with 15 bases between. There are 15 residues in the CDR3. The V gene's germline CDR1 is LNHNV and CDR2 YYDKDF (reference sequence). For the CDR3, the DNA is TGTGCCACCAGCAGAGATCGGACCTTAAGCAGCGAGCAGTACTTC. It translates to CATSRDRTLSSEQYF.